The subject of this entry is one TCR beta chain. Its specificity is unknown. The authors reverse transcribed roughly 0.45 to 1 ug RNA with random hexamers. TCRdb reprocessed the immunoSEQ multiplex PCR reads with MiXCR, giving one entry per CDR3 protein. The sample records approximately 190,000 distinct CDR3 sequences, nearly 97% being singletons. The germline CDR1 and CDR2 sequences are SNHLY and FYNNEI. This CDR3 is 14 amino acids long. Trimming at V came to 3 bases and at J to 7 bases, leaving 6 bases not matched to a gene. The sample comes from a study of CD8 T cells in Susac syndrome. General study findings and limits: None of the CD4+ T cell repertoires in Susac syndrome showed clonal expansion.

The receptor's source is a human donor with Susac syndrome. The sequencing sample was made of CD4+ T cells from PBMCs. The V call is TRBV2, the J call TRBJ2-1, with 7 nucleotides matching TRBD2. The chain's CDR3 is CASSDSRGSNEQFF. For the CDR3, the DNA is TGTGCCAGCAGTGATTCGCGGGGGTCGAATGAGCAGTTCTTC. The complete variable domain, with remaining parts taken from reference TRBV2 and TRBJ2-1, reads EPEVTQTPSHQVTQMGQEVILRCVPISNHLYFYWYRQILGQKVEFLVSFYNNEISEKSEIFDDQFSVERPDGSNFTLKIRSTKLEDSAMYFCASSDSRGSNEQFFGPGTRLTVL.